Below, one TCR beta chain is given with its context. The study recruited people aged 18 to 89 years across roughly 23 US areas. Clinical history as reported by participants underpinned cohort assignment. Recovery meant two consecutive negative NP/OP PCR tests, professional clearance, or resolved symptoms. These data originate in a study of blood T cell repertoires in COVID-19. Across the whole study: PBMCs, B-cell-depleted T cells, or T cells provided the cDNA or gDNA that made up the material.

Libraries were prepared by immunoSEQ multiplex PCR; TCRdb keeps only in-frame clonotypes and omits some of them. Counted here are approximately 240,000 clones, approximately 90% occurring once; the ten biggest clones make up 1.9%. The germline V gene encodes CDR1 SGHRS and CDR2 YFSETQ. This CDR3 comprises 15 residues. The germline V and J ends were trimmed by 0 bases and 2 bases, with 11 bases remaining between them. The clonotype comes from a woman under 30 who had recovered from COVID-19. Sequencing used PBMCs or T cells enriched from blood (not recorded which). The rearrangement links TRBV5-1 to TRBJ2-5; D might be TRBD1 (6 bases). The CDR3 region is CASSLGQVVQETQYF. The DNA for the CDR3 is TGCGCCAGCAGCTTGGGACAGGTTGTACAAGAGACCCAGTACTTC.